This TCR beta chain was documented in a study of shared clonotypes between healthy human individuals. Each cell subset's genomic DNA was divided evenly among several immunoSEQ plates. TCRdb's table, derived via immunoSEQ multiplex PCR, lists solely in-frame clones and lacks some. The data show 2 million to 2.5 million clones, about nine tenths seen once. General observations from the study: Larger estimated richness was generally recorded for naive subsets relative to memory subsets. Collection of samples was limited to blood; tissue repertoires likely differ. Clonotypes not shared had lower generation probabilities than those common to all four donors.

The germline gives CDR1 SNHLY, CDR2 FYNNEI. Between the trimmed V and J ends, which lost 3 bases and 3 bases, there was a span of 6 bases. The CDR3 extends over 12 amino acids. A note on this clone: Its antigen is unidentified.

The V and J genes are TRBV2 and TRBJ2-7; no clear D gene. The TCR originated in a young man in good health. Some clones in this sample may be carry-over from other donors' samples. The sequencing sample was made of naive CD4+ T cells from PBMCs. The subset here: CD45RA+ positively selected. CDR3 coding DNA: TGTGCCAGCAGTGACAGGTACTACGAGCAGTACTTC. Translating it yields CASSDRYYEQYF. Supplemented by reference TRBV2 and TRBJ2-7, the full variable domain reads EPEVTQTPSHQVTQMGQEVILRCVPISNHLYFYWYRQILGQKVEFLVSFYNNEISEKSEIFDDQFSVERPDGSNFTLKIRSTKLEDSAMYFCASSDRYYEQYFGPGTRLTVT.